This TCR beta chain was recorded in a study of cytomegalovirus exposure and HLA in healthy donors. PCR employed 60 Vbeta and 13 Jbeta primers. Sequencing was performed with immunoSEQ multiplex PCR; in TCRdb, only in-frame clones are kept and a portion is missing. The profile covers about 130,000 clones, with more than 60% appearing a single time and around 1.8% taken by the ten largest. Details on this clone: Its antigen is not identified.

Study results and limitations: Apart from CMV serostatus, no immune exposure information was available.

Germline V lookup: CDR1 MDHEN, CDR2 SYDVKM. The CDR3 length is 18 residues. V lost 2 bases and J lost 0; bases outside the gene matches: 7. The sequenced sample consisted of PBMCs. The receptor's source is a woman between 40 and 50 years old in good health and CMV-seronegative. The chain employs TRBV28 and TRBJ1-5, with 10 nucleotides matching TRBD1. CDR3 protein: CASSLPDRGRSSNQPQHF. The CDR3 DNA reads as TGTGCCAGCAGTTTACCCGACAGGGGGCGAAGTAGCAATCAGCCCCAGCATTTT.